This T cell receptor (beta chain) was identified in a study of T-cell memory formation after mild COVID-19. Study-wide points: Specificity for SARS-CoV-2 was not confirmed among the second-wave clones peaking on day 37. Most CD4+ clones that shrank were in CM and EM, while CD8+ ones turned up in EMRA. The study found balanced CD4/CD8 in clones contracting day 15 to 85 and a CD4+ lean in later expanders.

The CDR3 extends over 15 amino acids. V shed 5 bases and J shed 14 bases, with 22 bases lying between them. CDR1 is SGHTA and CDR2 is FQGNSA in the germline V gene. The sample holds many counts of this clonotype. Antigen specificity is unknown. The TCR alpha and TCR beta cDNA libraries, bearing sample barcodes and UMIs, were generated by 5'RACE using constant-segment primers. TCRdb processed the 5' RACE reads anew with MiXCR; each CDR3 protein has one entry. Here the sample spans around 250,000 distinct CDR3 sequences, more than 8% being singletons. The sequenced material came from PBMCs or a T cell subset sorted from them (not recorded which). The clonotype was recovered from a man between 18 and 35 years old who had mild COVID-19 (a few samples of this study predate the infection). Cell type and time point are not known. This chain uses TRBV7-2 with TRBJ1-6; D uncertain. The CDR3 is CASSLSDGPGKTLHF. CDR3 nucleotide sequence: TGTGCCAGCAGCCTCTCCGACGGTCCGGGGAAGACCCTCCACTTT.